Listed below are T cell receptor beta chains from one sample, sequenced in a study of T cells in Graves' hyperthyroidism and ophthalmopathy. TCRdb ran MiXCR on the multiplex PCR reads and lists one entry per CDR3 protein. This sample has some 370,000 distinct CDR3 sequences, with 11% to 15% found just once. The sample comprised blood. The receptors derive from a man between 50 and 59 years old with Graves' ophthalmopathy. The CDR3 runs from the conserved cysteine through the conserved F or W. Fields, in order: V gene, J gene, CDR3 length, clone size, CDR3 protein. Clone size is stated in some rows and not others, as once, few, many or a class when expanded.

>TRBV30|TRBJ2-7|13|many
CAWTWGLSYEQYF
>TRBV10-2|TRBJ2-7|16|NA
CASSDPGTSVTYEQYF
>TRBV20-1|TRBJ1-6|16|NA
CSARTGPEQNNSPLHF
>TRBV5-1|TRBJ2-5|12|few
CASSLSWETQYF
>TRBV2|TRBJ2-1|17|many
CASSASGRIGSYNEQFF
>TRBV5-1|TRBJ2-2|19|NA
CASSRGGLATIANTGELFF
>TRBV20-1|TRBJ2-7|13|many
CSARDERGYEQYF
>TRBV6-5|TRBJ1-2|15|many
CASSYSPTGLYGYTF
>TRBV7-2|TRBJ1-2|12|NA
CASSPSMGGYTF
>TRBV15|TRBJ2-3|15|NA
CATSRGGDSTDTQYF
>TRBV28|TRBJ2-1|13|many
CASSFVGGSEQFF
>TRBV29-1|TRBJ2-3|15|NA
CSVEGLNRATDTQYF
>TRBV5-6|TRBJ2-3|16|few
CASSFSLASLTDTQYF
>TRBV27|TRBJ1-6|13|few
CASSLHRNSPLHF
>TRBV27|TRBJ1-1|13|many
CASSSRMGLEAFF
>TRBV27|TRBJ2-7|13|many
CASSLTVGYEQYF
>TRBV7-8|TRBJ1-1|17|many
CASSLVPGAYVTTEAFF
>TRBV4-1|TRBJ2-1|17|few
CASSPTHDLSSYNEQFF
>TRBV19|TRBJ2-1|14|NA
CASSMRELLNEQFF
>TRBV9|TRBJ2-7|15|NA
CASSVDLGLFYEQYF